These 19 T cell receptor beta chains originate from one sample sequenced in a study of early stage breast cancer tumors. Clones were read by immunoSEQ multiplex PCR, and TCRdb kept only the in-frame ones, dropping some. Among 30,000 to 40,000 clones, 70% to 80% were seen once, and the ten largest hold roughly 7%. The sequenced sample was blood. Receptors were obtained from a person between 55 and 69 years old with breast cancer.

CDR3 nucleotide sequence: TGTGCCAGCAGCTTAACCCCCACCTACGAGCAGTACTTC. This sequence encodes CASSLTPTYEQYF. The V gene is TRBV11-2, the J gene TRBJ2-7; D is unresolved. CDR1 and CDR2 from the germline V gene are SGHAT and FQNNGV. V shed 2 bases and J shed 2 bases, with 7 bases lying between them. The CDR3 is 13 residues long.

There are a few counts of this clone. CDR3 loop: CASSLDRVGGYTF. CDR3 DNA: TGCGCCAGCAGCTTGGACAGGGTAGGAGGCTACACCTTC. V gene TRBV5-1 combines with J gene TRBJ1-2; a possible D gene is TRBD1 (6 bases). Trimming took 0 bases from V and 8 from J, leaving 11 bases between them. The CDR3 contains 13 residues. Germline CDR1 is SGHRS and CDR2 is YFSETQ.

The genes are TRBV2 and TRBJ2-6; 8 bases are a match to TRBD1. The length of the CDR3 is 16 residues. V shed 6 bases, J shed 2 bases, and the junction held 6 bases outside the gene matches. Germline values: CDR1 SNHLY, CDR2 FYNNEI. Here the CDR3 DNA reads TGTGCCAGCAGCGAGACAGGGGCCCCTGGGGCCAACGTCCTGACTTTC. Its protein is CASSETGAPGANVLTF.

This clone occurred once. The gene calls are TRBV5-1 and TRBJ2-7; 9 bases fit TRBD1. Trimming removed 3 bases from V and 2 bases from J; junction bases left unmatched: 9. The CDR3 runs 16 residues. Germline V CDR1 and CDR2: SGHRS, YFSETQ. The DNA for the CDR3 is TGCGCCAGCAGCTCGACTCGGGACAGGGTCCCCTACGAGCAGTACTTC. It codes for CASSSTRDRVPYEQYF.

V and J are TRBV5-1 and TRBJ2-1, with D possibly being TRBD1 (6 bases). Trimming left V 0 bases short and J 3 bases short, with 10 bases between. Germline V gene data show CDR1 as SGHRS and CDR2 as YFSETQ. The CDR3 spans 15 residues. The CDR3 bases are TGCGCCAGCAGCTTGGACCCAGGGGACTACAATGAGCAGTTCTTC. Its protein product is CASSLDPGDYNEQFF.

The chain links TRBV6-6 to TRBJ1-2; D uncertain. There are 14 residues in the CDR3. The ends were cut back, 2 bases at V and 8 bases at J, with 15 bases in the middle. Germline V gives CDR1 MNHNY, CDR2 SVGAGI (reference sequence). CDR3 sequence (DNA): TGTGCCAGCAGTTACGGTCCGGATACGGGAGGCTACACCTTC. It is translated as CASSYGPDTGGYTF.

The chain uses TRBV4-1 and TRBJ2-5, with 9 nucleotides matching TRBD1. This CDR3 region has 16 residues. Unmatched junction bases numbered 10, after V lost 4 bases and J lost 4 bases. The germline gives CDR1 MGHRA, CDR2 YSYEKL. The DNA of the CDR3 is TGCGCCAGCAGCCGCGTACAGGGGGCGCCCCGAGAGACCCAGTACTTC. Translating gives CASSRVQGAPRETQYF.

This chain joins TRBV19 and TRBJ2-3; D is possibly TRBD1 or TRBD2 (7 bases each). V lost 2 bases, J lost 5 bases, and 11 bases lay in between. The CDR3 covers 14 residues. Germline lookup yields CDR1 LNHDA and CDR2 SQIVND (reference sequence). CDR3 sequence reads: CASSIQGGKDTQYF. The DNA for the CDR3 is TGTGCCAGTAGTATACAGGGGGGGAAAGATACGCAGTATTTT.

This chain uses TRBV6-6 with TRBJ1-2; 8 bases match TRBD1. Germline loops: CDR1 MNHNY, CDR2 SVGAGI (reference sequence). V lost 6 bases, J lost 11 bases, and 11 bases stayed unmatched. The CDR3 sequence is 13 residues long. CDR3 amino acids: CASRGGQASDYTF. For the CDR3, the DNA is TGTGCCAGCAGGGGGGGACAGGCCTCGGATTACACCTTC.

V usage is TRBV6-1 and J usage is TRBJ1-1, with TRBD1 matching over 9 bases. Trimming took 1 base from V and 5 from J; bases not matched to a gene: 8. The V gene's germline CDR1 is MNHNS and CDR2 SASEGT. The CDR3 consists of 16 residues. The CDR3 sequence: CASSEGGGTGRTEAFF. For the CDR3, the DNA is TGTGCCAGCAGTGAAGGGGGGGGGACAGGGCGAACTGAAGCTTTCTTT.

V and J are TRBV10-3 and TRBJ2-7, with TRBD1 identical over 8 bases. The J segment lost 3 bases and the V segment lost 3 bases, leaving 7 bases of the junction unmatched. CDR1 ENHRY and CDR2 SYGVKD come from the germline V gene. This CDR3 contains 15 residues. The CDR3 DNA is TGTGCCATCAGTGAACGGCCAGGGGGCAGCTACGAGCAGTACTTC. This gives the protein CAISERPGGSYEQYF.

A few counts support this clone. Written as DNA, the CDR3 is TGTGCCAGCAGCAAGGACAGGGGCTACGAGCAGTACTTC. Translating gives CASSKDRGYEQYF. V usage is TRBV11-2 and J usage is TRBJ2-7; 9 bases agree with TRBD1. CDR3 length equals 13 residues. CDR1 is SGHAT, CDR2 FQNNGV, per germline. Trimming at V came to 5 bases and at J to 3 bases, leaving 2 bases not matched to a gene.

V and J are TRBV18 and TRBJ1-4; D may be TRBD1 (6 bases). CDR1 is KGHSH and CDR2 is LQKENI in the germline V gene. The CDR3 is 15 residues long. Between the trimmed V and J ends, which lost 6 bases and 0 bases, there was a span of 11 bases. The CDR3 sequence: CASSSRTATNEKLFF. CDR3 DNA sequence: TGTGCCAGCTCCTCTCGGACAGCAACTAATGAAAAACTGTTTTTT.

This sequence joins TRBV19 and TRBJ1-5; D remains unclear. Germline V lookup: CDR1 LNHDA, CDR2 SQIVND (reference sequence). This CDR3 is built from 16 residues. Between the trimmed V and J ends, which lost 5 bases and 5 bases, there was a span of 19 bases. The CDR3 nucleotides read TGTGCCAGTAGTCCCCCCCCATTGGGCGGGCATCAGCCCCAGCATTTT. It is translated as CASSPPPLGGHQPQHF. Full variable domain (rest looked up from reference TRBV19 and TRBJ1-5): DGGITQSPKYLFRKEGQNVTLSCEQNLNHDAMYWYRQDPGQGLRLIYYSQIVNDFQKGDIAEGYSVSREKKESFPLTVTSAQKNPTAFYLCASSPPPLGGHQPQHFGDGTRLSIL.

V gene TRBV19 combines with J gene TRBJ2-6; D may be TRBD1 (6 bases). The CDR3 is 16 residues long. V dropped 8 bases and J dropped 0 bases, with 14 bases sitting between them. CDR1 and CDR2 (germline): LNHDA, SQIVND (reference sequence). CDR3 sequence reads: CASHGGTRSGANVLTF. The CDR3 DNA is TGTGCCAGTCATGGGGGCACTCGCTCTGGGGCCAACGTCCTGACTTTC.

The CDR3 DNA reads TGTGCCAGCAGCTATACAGGGGGCCGGGAGACCCAGTACTTC. Amino acids: CASSYTGGRETQYF. The chain uses TRBV7-2 and TRBJ2-5; 9 bases are shared with TRBD1. The germline V gene encodes CDR1 SGHTA and CDR2 FQGNSA. This CDR3 comprises 14 residues. V was clipped by 4 bases and J by 5 bases; unmatched bases: 5. The entire variable domain, with the rest obtained from reference TRBV7-2 and TRBJ2-5, is as follows: GAGVSQSPSNKVTEKGKDVELRCDPISGHTALYWYRQSLGQGLEFLIYFQGNSAPDKSGLPSDRFSAERTGGSVSTLTIQRTQQEDSAVYLCASSYTGGRETQYFGPGTRLLVL.

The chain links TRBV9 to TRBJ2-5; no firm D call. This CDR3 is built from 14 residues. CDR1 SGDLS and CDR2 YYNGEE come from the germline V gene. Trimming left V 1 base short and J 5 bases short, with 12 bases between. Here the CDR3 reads CASSVLSGPETQYF. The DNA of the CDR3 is TGTGCCAGCAGCGTACTGAGTGGCCCGGAGACCCAGTACTTC.

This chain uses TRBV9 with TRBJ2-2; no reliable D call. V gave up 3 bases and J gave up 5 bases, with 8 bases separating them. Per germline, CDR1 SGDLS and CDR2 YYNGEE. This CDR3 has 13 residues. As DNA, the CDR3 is TGTGCCAGCAGCGAGGCTCTGACCGGGGAGCTGTTTTTT. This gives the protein CASSEALTGELFF.

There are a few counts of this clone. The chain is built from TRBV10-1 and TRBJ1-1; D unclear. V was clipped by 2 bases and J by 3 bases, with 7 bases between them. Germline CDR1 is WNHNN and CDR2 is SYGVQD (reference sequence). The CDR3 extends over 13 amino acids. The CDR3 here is CASSERPDTEAFF. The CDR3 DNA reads TGCGCCAGCAGTGAGAGGCCTGACACTGAAGCTTTCTTT.